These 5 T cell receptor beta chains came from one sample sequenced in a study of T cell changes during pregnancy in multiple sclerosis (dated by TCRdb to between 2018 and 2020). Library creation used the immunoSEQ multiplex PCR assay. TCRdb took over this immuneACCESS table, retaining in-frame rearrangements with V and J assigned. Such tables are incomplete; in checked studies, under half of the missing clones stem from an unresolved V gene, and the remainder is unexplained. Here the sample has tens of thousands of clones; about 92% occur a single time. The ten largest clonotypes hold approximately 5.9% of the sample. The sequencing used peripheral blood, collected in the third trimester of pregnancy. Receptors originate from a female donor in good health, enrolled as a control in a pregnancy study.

The CDR3 DNA reads TGTGCCAGCCAAAATAACTATGGCTACACCTTC. Translating it yields CASQNNYGYTF. J is TRBJ1-2 and V is TRBV6-5; no reliable D call. From germline, CDR1 is MNHEY and CDR2 SVGAGI. The germline V and J ends were trimmed by 8 bases and 1 base, with 5 bases remaining between them. The CDR3 spans 11 residues.

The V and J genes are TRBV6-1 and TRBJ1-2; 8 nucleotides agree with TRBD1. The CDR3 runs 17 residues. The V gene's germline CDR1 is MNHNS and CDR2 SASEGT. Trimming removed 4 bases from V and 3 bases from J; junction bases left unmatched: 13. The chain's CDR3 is CASSGLMTGDLDYGYTF. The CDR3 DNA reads TGTGCCAGCAGTGGGCTGATGACAGGGGATCTTGACTATGGCTACACCTTC.

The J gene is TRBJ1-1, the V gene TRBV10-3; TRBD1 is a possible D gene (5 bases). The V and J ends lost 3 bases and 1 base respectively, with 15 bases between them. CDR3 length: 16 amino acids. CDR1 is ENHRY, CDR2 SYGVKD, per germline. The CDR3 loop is CAISDRQTPQNTEAFF. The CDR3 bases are TGTGCCATCAGTGACCGACAGACCCCCCAGAACACTGAAGCTTTCTTT.

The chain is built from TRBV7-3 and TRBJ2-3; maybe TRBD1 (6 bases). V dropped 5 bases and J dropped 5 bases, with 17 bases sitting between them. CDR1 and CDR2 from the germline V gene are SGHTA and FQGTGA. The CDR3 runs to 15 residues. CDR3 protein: CASSLGTGKIDTQYF. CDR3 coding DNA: TGTGCCAGCAGCCTGGGAACAGGGAAGATAGATACGCAGTATTTT.

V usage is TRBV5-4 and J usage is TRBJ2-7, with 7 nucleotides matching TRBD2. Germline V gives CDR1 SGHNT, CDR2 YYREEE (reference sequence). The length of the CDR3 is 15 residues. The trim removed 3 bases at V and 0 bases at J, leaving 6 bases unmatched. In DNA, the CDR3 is TGTGCCAGCAGCTCCCTCGGGGGGAACTCCTACGAGCAGTACTTC. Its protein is CASSSLGGNSYEQYF.